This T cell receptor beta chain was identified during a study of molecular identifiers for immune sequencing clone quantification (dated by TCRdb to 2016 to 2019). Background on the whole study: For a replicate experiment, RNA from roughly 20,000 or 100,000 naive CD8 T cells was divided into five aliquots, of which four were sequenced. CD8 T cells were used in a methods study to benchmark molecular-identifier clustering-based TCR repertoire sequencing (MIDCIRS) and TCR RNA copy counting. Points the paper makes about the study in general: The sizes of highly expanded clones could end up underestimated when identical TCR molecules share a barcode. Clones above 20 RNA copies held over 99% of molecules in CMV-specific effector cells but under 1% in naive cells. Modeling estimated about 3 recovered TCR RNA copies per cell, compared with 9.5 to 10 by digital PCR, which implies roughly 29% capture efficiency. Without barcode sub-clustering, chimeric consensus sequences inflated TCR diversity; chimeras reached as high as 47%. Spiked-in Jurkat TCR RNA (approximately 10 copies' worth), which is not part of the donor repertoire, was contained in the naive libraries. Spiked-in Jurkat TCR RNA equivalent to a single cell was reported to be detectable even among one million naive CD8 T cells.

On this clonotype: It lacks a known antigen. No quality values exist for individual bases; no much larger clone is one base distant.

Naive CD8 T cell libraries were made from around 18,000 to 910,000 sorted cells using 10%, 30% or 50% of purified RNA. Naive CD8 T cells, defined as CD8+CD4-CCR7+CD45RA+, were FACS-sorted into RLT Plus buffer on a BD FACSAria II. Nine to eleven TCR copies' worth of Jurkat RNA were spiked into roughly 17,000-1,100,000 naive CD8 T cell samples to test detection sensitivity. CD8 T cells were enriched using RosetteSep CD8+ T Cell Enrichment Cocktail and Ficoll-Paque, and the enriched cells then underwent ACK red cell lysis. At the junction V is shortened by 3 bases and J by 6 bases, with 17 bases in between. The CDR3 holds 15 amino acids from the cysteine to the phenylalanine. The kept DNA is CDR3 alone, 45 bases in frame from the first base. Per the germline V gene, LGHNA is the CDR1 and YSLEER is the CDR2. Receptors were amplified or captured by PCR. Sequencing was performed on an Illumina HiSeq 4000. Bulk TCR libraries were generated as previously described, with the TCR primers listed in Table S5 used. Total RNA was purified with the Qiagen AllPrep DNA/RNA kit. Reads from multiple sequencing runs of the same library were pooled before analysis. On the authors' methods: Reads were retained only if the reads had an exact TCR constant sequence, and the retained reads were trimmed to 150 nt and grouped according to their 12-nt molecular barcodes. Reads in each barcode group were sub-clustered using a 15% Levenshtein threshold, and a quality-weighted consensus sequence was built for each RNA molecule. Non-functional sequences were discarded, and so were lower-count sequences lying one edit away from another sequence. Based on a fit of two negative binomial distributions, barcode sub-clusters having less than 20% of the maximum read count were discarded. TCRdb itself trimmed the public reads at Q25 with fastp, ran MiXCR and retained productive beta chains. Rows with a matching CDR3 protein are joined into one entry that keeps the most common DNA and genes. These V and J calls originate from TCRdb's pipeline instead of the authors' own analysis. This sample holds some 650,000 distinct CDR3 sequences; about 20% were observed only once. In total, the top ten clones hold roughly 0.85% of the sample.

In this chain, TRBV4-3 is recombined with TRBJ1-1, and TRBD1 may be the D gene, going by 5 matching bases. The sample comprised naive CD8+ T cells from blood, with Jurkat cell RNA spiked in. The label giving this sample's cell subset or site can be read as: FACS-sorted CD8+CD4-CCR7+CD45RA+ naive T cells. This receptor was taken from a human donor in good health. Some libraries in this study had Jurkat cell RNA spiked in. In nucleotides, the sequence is TGCGCCAGCAGCCAGGATACTGGGGCCTACGCTGAAGCTTTCTTT. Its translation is CASSQDTGAYAEAFF.